These 31 T cell receptor beta chains came from one sample sequenced in a study of shared clonotypes between healthy human individuals. Here immunoSEQ multiplex PCR was the method, and the copy in TCRdb shows in-frame clones only, minus some. The sample carries around 2,000,000 clones, 85% to 95% recorded once. Positively selected for CCR7, the CD45RO-negative cells used as naive CD8 cells excluded terminally differentiated effector memory CD45RA+ cells. The sample taken for sequencing was naive CD8+ T cells sorted from blood. All receptors come from a man between 18 and 29 years old in good health.

The chain has TRBV6-5 and TRBJ2-7; D might be TRBD2 (5 bases). The germline V and J ends were trimmed by 2 bases and 5 bases, with 16 bases remaining between them. CDR3 length: 15 residues. Per germline, CDR1 MNHEY and CDR2 SVGAGI. The chain's CDR3 is CASSYREGRSHEQYF. In DNA, the CDR3 is TGTGCCAGCAGTTACCGGGAAGGACGGTCCCACGAGCAGTACTTC.

As for this clone: Other DNA sequences of this sample code for an identical CDR3. This rearrangement joins TRBV4-1 to TRBJ2-5; D is possibly TRBD1 (5 bases). Trimming took 2 bases from V and 2 from J, leaving 9 bases between them. The CDR3 sequence is 14 residues long. From germline, CDR1 is MGHRA and CDR2 YSYEKL. The CDR3 DNA is TGCGCCAGCAGCCAATTGCCAGGGCAAGAGACCCAGTACTTC. As protein: CASSQLPGQETQYF.

This clone was counted between two and nine times. V gene TRBV27 combines with J gene TRBJ2-7; D is possibly TRBD2 (5 bases). V was trimmed by 6 bases and J by 5 bases, leaving 11 bases between them. CDR3 size: 12 residues. Germline V gene lookup returns CDR1 MNHEY and CDR2 SMNVEV (reference sequence). CDR3 DNA sequence: TGTGCCAGCAGAGAGGGCGGCCACGAGCAGTACTTC. Translation: CASREGGHEQYF.

This rearrangement joins TRBV7-9 to TRBJ2-7; no definite D call. The CDR3 sequence is 11 residues long. Germline V gene sequence: CDR1 SEHNR, CDR2 FQNEAQ (reference sequence). The germline V and J ends were trimmed by 7 bases and 4 bases, with 8 bases remaining between them. The CDR3 region is CASTGLYEQYF. The CDR3, as DNA: TGTGCCAGCACCGGGCTTTACGAGCAGTACTTC.

This rearrangement joins TRBV7-9 to TRBJ2-3; no reliable D call. Germline CDR1 and CDR2: SEHNR and FQNEAQ (reference sequence). V lost 3 bases and J 0 bases, leaving 10 bases between the germline ends. This CDR3 is built from 15 residues. CDR3 loop: CASSFYHGSTDTQYF. The CDR3 nucleotides read TGTGCCAGCAGCTTTTATCACGGCAGCACAGATACGCAGTATTTT.

The rearrangement joins TRBV5-6 to TRBJ2-7, with 9 bases aligning to TRBD1. The junction had 6 bases not matched to a gene; V was cut back by 9 bases and J by 2 bases. The CDR3 length is 13 residues. Germline CDR1 reads SGHDT; CDR2 reads YYEEEE. The CDR3 DNA reads TGTGCCACCTCGGGACAGGGAACCTACGAGCAGTACTTC. It translates to CATSGQGTYEQYF.

The CDR3 loop reads CAWKKALNTEAFF. The CDR3 DNA reads as TGTGCCTGGAAAAAAGCACTGAACACTGAAGCTTTCTTT. V is TRBV30 and J is TRBJ1-1; D not certain. V lost 4 bases and J lost 0, with 9 bases in between. Germline V gene data show CDR1 as GTSNPN and CDR2 as SVGIG (reference sequence). The CDR3 is 13 amino acids.

This clone was counted a few times. The chain combines TRBV18 with TRBJ1-5, with TRBD1 matching over 9 bases. Germline CDR1 reads KGHSH; CDR2 reads LQKENI. V was pared by 0 bases and J by 5 bases, with 2 bases of the junction left unmatched. This CDR3 is 15 amino acids long. The CDR3 sequence is CASSPPGQGDQPQHF. CDR3 coding DNA: TGTGCCAGCTCACCACCGGGACAGGGTGATCAGCCCCAGCATTTT.

This clone has just one count. The chain joins TRBV6-1 to TRBJ2-1; D gene unclear. Germline CDR1 reads MNHNS; CDR2 reads SASEGT. The CDR3 length is 12 residues. The ends were cut back, 1 base at V and 10 bases at J, with 8 bases in the middle. Here the CDR3 reads CASSEDGGEQFF. In nucleotides, the CDR3 is TGTGCCAGCAGTGAAGATGGTGGCGAGCAGTTCTTC.

Remarks on this clone: Distinct nucleotide sequences in the sample also encode this CDR3. The rearrangement joins TRBV27 to TRBJ1-4; 8 bases agree with TRBD1. The CDR3 loop spans 14 amino acids. Per the germline V gene, CDR1 is MNHEY and CDR2 is SMNVEV (reference sequence). J lost 5 bases, V lost 7 bases, and 6 bases had no gene match. CDR3: CASTLTGGNEKLFF. As DNA, the CDR3 is TGTGCCAGCACCCTAACAGGGGGAAATGAAAAACTGTTTTTT.

This chain joins TRBV11-1 and TRBJ2-7; a weak D match, TRBD2 (6 bases). V lost 2 bases and J lost 5, with 16 bases in between. CDR3 length equals 15 residues. Germline CDR1 and CDR2: SGHAT and FQDESV (reference sequence). The CDR3 loop is CASSLFGGVYDEQYF. CDR3 nucleotides: TGTGCCAGCAGCTTATTTGGAGGGGTCTACGACGAGCAGTACTTC.

Concerning this clone: This sample includes further DNA sequences coding for the same CDR3. The chain recombines TRBV9 with TRBJ2-7, with D possibly being TRBD2 (5 bases). The CDR3 runs 14 residues. The V end was cut by 4 bases, the J end by 3 bases, with 14 bases between. The germline V gene encodes CDR1 SGDLS and CDR2 YYNGEE. In DNA, the CDR3 is TGTGCCAGCAGCCCCGAGGGTAGCAGCTACGAGCAGTACTTC. Its protein is CASSPEGSSYEQYF.

This clone was picked up a small number of times. This sample also contains other DNA sequences that code for the same CDR3. V gene TRBV27 combines with J gene TRBJ2-7; no reliable D call. V gave up 4 bases and J gave up 0 bases, with 4 bases separating them. This CDR3 spans 12 amino acids. The germline V gene has CDR1 MNHEY and CDR2 SMNVEV (reference sequence). CDR3 residues: CASSSVSYEQYF. The DNA for the CDR3 is TGTGCCAGCAGTTCCGTCTCCTACGAGCAGTACTTC.

The chain links TRBV6-1 to TRBJ2-2; 12 nucleotides agree with TRBD2. CDR1 is MNHNS and CDR2 is SASEGT in the germline V gene. V shed 10 bases and J 5 bases; nucleotides not matched to a gene: 5. This CDR3 is built from 14 residues. The CDR3 nucleotides read TGTGCCACGCCAGGACTAGCGGGGACCGGGGAGCTGTTTTTT. As protein: CATPGLAGTGELFF.

This clone occurred once. The chain uses TRBV6-6 and TRBJ2-2; the D gene could be TRBD1 or TRBD2 (5 bases each). The CDR3 consists of 16 residues. Trimming left V 5 bases short and J 0 bases short, with 13 bases between. CDR1 is MNHNY, CDR2 SVGAGI, per germline (reference sequence). CDR3 region: CASSPDEGSNTGELFF. The DNA of the CDR3 is TGTGCCAGCAGTCCCGACGAGGGGTCGAACACCGGGGAGCTGTTTTTT.

This clone was seen once. The V and J genes are TRBV28 and TRBJ1-5; tentative D call: TRBD1 (5 bases). The V and J ends lost 3 bases and 0 bases respectively, with 12 bases between them. Germline V lookup: CDR1 MDHEN, CDR2 SYDVKM. The CDR3 is 16 residues long. DNA for the CDR3: TGTGCCAGCAGTTTTACAGGAGACAATAGCAATCAGCCCCAGCATTTT. It encodes CASSFTGDNSNQPQHF.

The genes are TRBV11-2 and TRBJ2-1; 7 bases align to TRBD2. This CDR3 is 13 amino acids long. Germline values: CDR1 SGHAT, CDR2 FQNNGV. Trimming removed 11 bases from V and 5 bases from J; junction bases left unmatched: 9. CDR3 region: CALGGFADNEQFF. In DNA, the CDR3 is TGTGCCCTGGGGGGGTTCGCTGACAATGAGCAGTTCTTC. The whole variable domain, remainder taken from reference TRBV11-2 and TRBJ2-1, is EAGVAQSPRYKIIEKRQSVAFWCNPISGHATLYWYQQILGQGPKLLIQFQNNGVVDDSQLPKDRFSAERLKGVDSTLKIQPAKLEDSAVYLCALGGFADNEQFFGPGTRLTVL.

As for this clone: One end of the junction is discordant with germline, which a read error may explain. V gene TRBV13 combines with J gene TRBJ1-2; D might be TRBD1 (6 bases). The CDR3 is 12 residues long. Germline loops: CDR1 PRHDT, CDR2 FYEKMQ (reference sequence). CDR3 nucleotide sequence: TGTGCCAGCAGCCTAGGGGGATGGGGCTACACCTTC. The encoded protein is CASSLGGWGYTF.

The chain is built from TRBV30 and TRBJ2-1; 11 bases align to TRBD2. This CDR3 has 15 amino acids. The germline gives CDR1 GTSNPN, CDR2 SVGIG (reference sequence). The J segment lost 6 bases and the V segment lost 5 bases, leaving 9 bases of the junction unmatched. CDR3 nucleotides: TGTGCCTGGCGGCTAGCGGGGGGTCTCCTCAATGAGCAGTTCTTC. This sequence encodes CAWRLAGGLLNEQFF.

This chain joins TRBV6-5 and TRBJ2-2, with D unresolved. The CDR3 runs 13 residues. V lost 4 bases and J lost 6, with 9 bases in between. CDR1 MNHEY and CDR2 SVGAGI come from the germline V gene. CDR3 region: CASSSINPGELFF. CDR3 bases: TGTGCCAGCAGTTCCATAAACCCCGGGGAGCTGTTTTTT.

The rearrangement joins TRBV27 to TRBJ1-1, with D perhaps matching TRBD1 (5 bases). CDR1 and CDR2 from the germline V gene are MNHEY and SMNVEV (reference sequence). This CDR3 comprises 14 residues. Trimming took 3 bases from V and 5 from J, leaving 13 bases between them. The CDR3 nucleotides are TGTGCCAGCAGTTTTTTAGGGGTTGGAACTGAAGCTTTCTTT. Its protein product is CASSFLGVGTEAFF.

Comments on this clone: Other DNA sequences in this sample translate to the same CDR3. V and J are TRBV27 and TRBJ2-5, with 14 bases lining up with TRBD2. The CDR3 has 15 residues. Germline CDR1 MNHEY, CDR2 SMNVEV (reference sequence). Losses at the gene ends were 5 bases for V and 5 bases for J; bases not matched to a gene: 4. CDR3 residues: CASSPGTSGGETQYF. The CDR3 coding sequence is TGTGCCAGCAGTCCAGGGACTAGCGGGGGTGAGACCCAGTACTTC.

The chain couples TRBV9 to TRBJ1-2; D may be TRBD1 (6 bases). This CDR3 contains 14 residues. V gave up 3 bases and J gave up 8 bases, with 17 bases separating them. Germline CDR1 reads SGDLS; CDR2 reads YYNGEE. CDR3 sequence (DNA): TGTGCCAGCAGCGAAGGACAGCACGCCCTAGGCTACACCTTC. It specifies CASSEGQHALGYTF. Together with reference TRBV9 and TRBJ1-2, the CDR3 gives the full variable domain: DSGVTQTPKHLITATGQRVTLRCSPRSGDLSVYWYQQSLDQGLQFLIQYYNGEERAKGNILERFSAQQFPDLHSELNLSSLELGDSALYFCASSEGQHALGYTFGSGTRLTVV.

The genes are TRBV6-5 and TRBJ2-1, with a tentative D call TRBD1 (6 bases). Trimming left V 6 bases short and J 3 bases short, with 15 bases between. Germline values: CDR1 MNHEY, CDR2 SVGAGI. CDR3 length: 15 residues. CDR3: CASSLQGDDYNEQFF. The CDR3 DNA sequence: TGTGCCAGCAGCCTACAGGGTGACGACTACAATGAGCAGTTCTTC.

Comment on this clone: Other DNA sequences in the same sample also yield this CDR3. The chain combines TRBV5-1 with TRBJ1-5, with D hard to call. With 3 bases removed from V and 0 bases from J, the gap between germline ends came to 4 bases. From germline, CDR1 is SGHRS and CDR2 YFSETQ. This CDR3 has 13 residues. The CDR3 is CASSSDSNQPQHF. CDR3 DNA sequence: TGCGCCAGCAGCTCGGATAGCAATCAGCCCCAGCATTTT.

This clone occurred once. The chain couples TRBV19 to TRBJ2-7; 7 nucleotides agree with TRBD2. The CDR3 extends over 15 amino acids. V was clipped by 7 bases and J by 4 bases; unmatched bases: 13. CDR1 and CDR2 (germline): LNHDA, SQIVND (reference sequence). This CDR3 reads CASTPSGGLSYEQYF. CDR3 sequence (DNA): TGTGCCAGTACCCCTTCCGGGGGGTTATCGTACGAGCAGTACTTC. Together with reference TRBV19 and TRBJ2-7, the CDR3 gives the full variable domain: DGGITQSPKYLFRKEGQNVTLSCEQNLNHDAMYWYRQDPGQGLRLIYYSQIVNDFQKGDIAEGYSVSREKKESFPLTVTSAQKNPTAFYLCASTPSGGLSYEQYFGPGTRLTVT.

With regard to this clone: Within the sample, other DNA sequences also encode this same CDR3. V and J are TRBV5-6 and TRBJ2-7, with 7 bases lining up with TRBD1. The CDR3 loop spans 14 amino acids. In germline, CDR1 is SGHDT, CDR2 YYEEEE. Germline trimming cut 0 bases from V and 1 base from J; bases unmatched to any gene: 1. The CDR3 nucleotides read TGTGCCAGCAGCTTGGTCAGGGGGTCCTACGAGCAGTACTTC. It codes for CASSLVRGSYEQYF. Drawing the rest from reference TRBV5-6 and TRBJ2-7, the complete variable domain is DAGVTQSPTHLIKTRGQQVTLRCSPKSGHDTVSWYQQALGQGPQFIFQYYEEEERQRGNFPDRFSGHQFPNYSSELNVNALLLGDSALYLCASSLVRGSYEQYFGPGTRLTVT.

This clone was found once. The chain carries TRBV10-2 and TRBJ2-7; the match to TRBD1 covers 7 bases. After removal of 3 bases from V and 3 bases from J, the junction contained 8 bases not matched to a gene. The germline CDR1 and CDR2 sequences are WSHSY and SAAADI. The CDR3 is made up of 15 amino acids. DNA for the CDR3: TGCGCCAGCAGTGAAGGGGGCAGCCCGAACTACGAGCAGTACTTC. Its protein is CASSEGGSPNYEQYF.

The rearrangement uses TRBV11-2 and TRBJ1-1; D unclear. Trimming removed 0 bases at V and 5 bases at J, with 22 bases between. The CDR3 contains 18 residues. The germline CDR1 and CDR2 sequences are SGHAT and FQNNGV. The CDR3 loop reads CASSLESRQFGLATEAFF. CDR3 bases: TGTGCCAGCAGCTTAGAGAGTAGACAATTTGGGTTAGCGACTGAAGCTTTCTTT.

This rearrangement joins TRBV7-9 to TRBJ2-7; D is undetermined. V was pared by 6 bases and J by 5 bases, with 14 bases between. Looked up from germline, CDR1 is SEHNR and CDR2 is FQNEAQ (reference sequence). This CDR3 contains 13 residues. This CDR3 is CASSSIYTDEQYF. The CDR3 DNA reads as TGTGCCAGCAGTTCGATCTACACCGACGAGCAGTACTTC. Full variable domain (rest looked up from reference TRBV7-9 and TRBJ2-7): DTGVSQNPRHKITKRGQNVTFRCDPISEHNRLYWYRQTLGQGPEFLTYFQNEAQLEKSRLLSDRFSAERPKGSFSTLEIQRTEQGDSAMYLCASSSIYTDEQYFGPGTRLTVT.

This clone was found once. The CDR3 DNA is TGTGCCAGCGCCATAGCGGGGGGATCAGATACGCAGTATTTT. As protein: CASAIAGGSDTQYF. The chain is built from TRBV6-5 and TRBJ2-3, with TRBD2 identical over 10 bases. The CDR3 is made up of 14 amino acids. Trimming took 8 bases from V and 4 from J; bases not matched to a gene: 6. The germline V gene has CDR1 MNHEY and CDR2 SVGAGI.